The TCR beta chain under discussion was sequenced for a study of T cell responses to AZD1222 COVID-19 vaccine. Points from the study as a whole: The study identified only five or six AZD1222 recipients as seropositive at baseline.

V dropped 2 bases and J dropped 9 bases, with 6 bases sitting between them. Looked up from germline, CDR1 is SGDLS and CDR2 is YYNGEE. This CDR3 spans 11 amino acids. With regard to this clone: Its cognate antigen is unknown.

Measured with immunoSEQ multiplex PCR; TCRdb has only the in-frame clones, and not every one. This sample has about 190,000 clones, with 85% to 90% found just once. The sequence was collected from an adult in good health. The chain recombines TRBV9 with TRBJ2-1; D assignment may be TRBD1 or TRBD2 (5 bases each). Sequences were derived from peripheral blood, sampled on day 0 of AZD1222 vaccination. The CDR3 region has the DNA TGTGCCAGCAGCGTCGGGACTGAGCAGTTCTTC. Encoded protein: CASSVGTEQFF.